This T cell receptor beta chain was identified during a study of T cells in Graves' hyperthyroidism and ophthalmopathy. Amplified regions were TCR beta CDR3 sequences from RNA transcripts. Initially, a first-round RT-PCR of the TCR CDR3 employed the HTBI primer set. MiXCR was run by TCRdb on the multiplex PCR reads, yielding one entry per CDR3 protein. The repertoire consists of under 400,000 distinct CDR3 sequences, with 15% to 20% occurring once and the leading ten covering under 55%. Whole-study results and caveats: Most thyroid clonotypes expanded above 0.001 appeared in blood too.

The sample holds a few counts of this clonotype. Its specificity is unknown. V gave up 1 base and J gave up 0 bases, with 10 bases separating them. The CDR3 has 16 amino acids. The germline CDR1 and CDR2 sequences are LGHDT and YNNKEL (reference sequence). Uncontrolled infection, other autoimmune disease, pregnancy or lactation led to exclusion. On the basis of clinical symptoms, serum thyroxine and TRAb, thyroid ultrasound and orbital computed tomography, diagnoses were made. Input material: blood. The TCR sequence derives from a woman aged 45-65 years with Graves' hyperthyroidism. The chain carries TRBV3-1 and TRBJ2-1, with D unresolved. For the CDR3, the DNA is TGTGCCAGCAGCCAAGGGTTCAGGAGCTCCTACAATGAGCAGTTCTTC. This gives the protein CASSQGFRSSYNEQFF.